The source of this T cell receptor beta chain is a study of T cell responses to AZD1222 COVID-19 vaccine. Germline V lookup: CDR1 SGHRS, CDR2 YFSETQ. V was pared by 0 bases and J by 3 bases, with 12 bases between. CDR3 size: 15 residues. TCRdb's copy holds only in-frame clones and misses some; the assay was immunoSEQ multiplex PCR. This sample has tens of thousands of clones, with roughly 75% found just once. The sample was peripheral blood, taken 28 days after the second AZD1222 dose. This sequence was found in an adult who received the AZD1222 COVID-19 vaccine. The chain recombines TRBV5-1 with TRBJ1-1, with no clear D. In DNA form, the CDR3 reads TGCGCCAGCAGCTTGGACCCAGGAAGGTACACTGAAGCTTTCTTT. It encodes CASSLDPGRYTEAFF. The whole variable domain, remainder taken from reference TRBV5-1 and TRBJ1-1, is KAGVTQTPRYLIKTRGQQVTLSCSPISGHRSVSWYQQTPGQGLQFLFEYFSETQRNKGNFPGRFSGRQFSNSRSEMNVSTLELGDSALYLCASSLDPGRYTEAFFGQGTRLTVV.